This TCR beta chain was captured by sequencing in a study of T cell repertoires in ileal Crohn's disease. Study details: About half of patients got postoperative therapy: roughly 12 thiopurines, 18 anti-TNF.

The repertoire was sequenced with immunoSEQ multiplex PCR; TCRdb's copy has only in-frame clones and lacks some. This sample has several thousand clones, with roughly four fifths found just once. In germline, CDR1 is LNHDA, CDR2 SQIVND (reference sequence). V lost 4 bases and J lost 1; bases outside the gene matches: 8. This CDR3 comprises 19 residues. This clone was seen a handful of times. This clonotype originated in an adult with Crohn's disease. The chain combines TRBV19 with TRBJ2-3, with TRBD2 identical over 16 bases. The sample comprised ileal tissue. CDR3 in amino acids: CASSTGLAGGTPGTDTQYF. The CDR3 bases are TGTGCCAGTAGTACGGGACTAGCGGGGGGGACCCCAGGCACAGATACGCAGTATTTT. Complete variable domain (other parts from reference TRBV19 and TRBJ2-3): DGGITQSPKYLFRKEGQNVTLSCEQNLNHDAMYWYRQDPGQGLRLIYYSQIVNDFQKGDIAEGYSVSREKKESFPLTVTSAQKNPTAFYLCASSTGLAGGTPGTDTQYFGPGTRLTVL.